One and the same sample provided the 19 T cell receptor beta chains below, sequenced in a study of neurological immune-mediated disorders. Using its own MiXCR run on the 5' RACE reads, TCRdb lists one record per CDR3 protein. The repertoire consists of about 10,000 distinct CDR3 sequences, with roughly 21% occurring once and the leading ten covering approximately 50%. Specimen: CD8+ T cells from blood. The origin of the receptors is a woman aged 60-70 years with HTLV-1-associated myelopathy (HAM/TSP).

This clonotype has ten or more counts. Here the CDR3 DNA reads TGTGCCAGCTCCCGGACAGGGAGTACCGGGGAGCTGTTTTTT. Translation: CASSRTGSTGELFF. The rearrangement uses TRBV25-1 and TRBJ2-2, with 8 bases aligning to TRBD1. Trimming removed 8 bases from V and 5 bases from J; junction bases left unmatched: 7. CDR3 size: 14 residues. Germline V CDR1 and CDR2: MGHDK, SYGVNS.

This clonotype was recorded many times. The V gene is TRBV27, the J gene TRBJ2-3; D perhaps matches TRBD1 (6 bases). Germline loops: CDR1 MNHEY, CDR2 SMNVEV (reference sequence). V lost 2 bases and J 2 bases, leaving 14 bases between the germline ends. The CDR3 contains 16 residues. CDR3 protein: CASSLRSGHITDTQYF. The DNA for the CDR3 is TGTGCCAGCAGTTTACGATCGGGACATATCACAGATACGCAGTATTTT.

The rearrangement uses TRBV20-1 and TRBJ2-2, with D maybe TRBD2 (8 bases). This CDR3 comprises 16 residues. Trimming removed 5 bases from V and 6 bases from J, with 22 bases in between. Germline-derived CDR1 and CDR2 are DFQATT and SNEGSKA (reference sequence). CDR3 sequence reads: CSAEPGLEGGSGELFF. The CDR3 DNA is TGCAGTGCTGAACCGGGACTAGAAGGGGGCTCCGGGGAGCTGTTTTTT.

Note on this clonotype: The junction differs from germline at one of its ends, possibly a read error. The chain links TRBV2 to TRBJ1-3; D gene ambiguous. CDR1 is SNHLY and CDR2 is FYNNEI in the germline V gene. The CDR3 has 11 residues. Here the CDR3 DNA reads TGTGTCAGCAATAGGGGAAACACCATATATTTT. It is translated as CVSNRGNTIYF.

By proportion, this clonotype is medium-sized. The J gene is TRBJ2-2, the V gene TRBV6-6, with D possibly called TRBD1 or TRBD2 (5 bases each). The CDR3 spans 15 residues. Trimming stripped 2 bases from V and 6 bases from J, with 13 bases between. Germline loops: CDR1 MNHNY, CDR2 SVGAGI (reference sequence). CDR3 protein: CASSYEGTTPGELFF. CDR3 nucleotides: TGTGCCAGCAGTTACGAGGGGACGACCCCCGGGGAGCTGTTTTTT.

On this clonotype itself: One end of the junction varies from germline; a read error may be responsible. The rearrangement links TRBV24-1 to TRBJ1-4, with D hard to call. CDR1 and CDR2 from the germline V gene are KGHDR and SFDVKD. The CDR3 covers 9 residues. The CDR3 region is CATSEKLFF. As DNA, the CDR3 is TGTGCAACTAGTGAAAAACTGTTTTTT.

This clonotype appeared many times. The rearrangement joins TRBV7-9 to TRBJ1-3; D is uncertain. The CDR3 is 16 residues long. The V gene's germline CDR1 is SEHNR and CDR2 FQNEAQ (reference sequence). V was trimmed by 5 bases and J by 3 bases, leaving 17 bases between them. The CDR3 region is CASSQRTTTIGNTIYF. The DNA of the CDR3 is TGTGCCAGCAGCCAACGGACGACAACAATTGGAAACACCATATATTTT.

This clonotype showed up many times. The V call is TRBV7-9, the J call TRBJ2-1; D may be TRBD1 (6 bases). Germline V gene sequence: CDR1 SEHNR, CDR2 FQNEAQ (reference sequence). Trimming shortened V by 5 bases and J by 7 bases, and 27 bases separated the two germline ends. The CDR3 runs 18 residues. The CDR3 DNA reads as TGTGCCAGCAGCCGCCGGACGGACAGAACTCTAGGAGTGAATGAGCAGTTCTTC. This gives the protein CASSRRTDRTLGVNEQFF.

The sample holds many counts of this clonotype. The chain recombines TRBV2 with TRBJ2-1; TRBD2 aligns across 8 bases. After removal of 4 bases from V and 7 bases from J, the junction contained 18 bases not matched to a gene. Germline loops: CDR1 SNHLY, CDR2 FYNNEI. This CDR3 spans 18 amino acids. In nucleotides, the CDR3 is TGTGCCAGCAGTGTAGAACTAGCGGCACCCCGACGGGGGAATGAGCAGTTCTTC. Residues: CASSVELAAPRRGNEQFF.

Ten or more counts support this clonotype. This chain connects TRBV27 to TRBJ2-4; D gene uncertain. The CDR3 is made up of 15 amino acids. Germline CDR1 is MNHEY and CDR2 is SMNVEV (reference sequence). V lost 3 bases and J lost 1, with 10 bases in between. The chain's CDR3 is CASSFGPAAKNIQYF. DNA of the CDR3: TGTGCCAGCAGTTTCGGACCTGCCGCCAAAAACATTCAGTACTTC.

The J gene is TRBJ2-7, the V gene TRBV20-1; TRBD2 aligns across 8 bases. The J call is doubtful: the DNA matches TRBJ2-1 better. The CDR3 has 15 amino acids. The germline V gene encodes CDR1 DFQATT and CDR2 SNEGSKA (reference sequence). As DNA, the CDR3 is TGCAGTGCAGACCTCTTAGCGGGGAGAGGCAATGAGCAGTTCTTC. It codes for CSADLLAGRGNEQFF.

The rearrangement uses TRBV4-2 and TRBJ2-7; D might be TRBD1 (6 bases). With 0 bases removed from V and 2 bases from J, the gap between germline ends came to 11 bases. Germline CDR1 is LGHNA and CDR2 is YNFKEQ. The CDR3 spans 15 residues. The CDR3, as DNA: TGTGCCAGCAGCCAAGATAGAGAGGGGGCCTACGAGCAGTACTTC. It translates to CASSQDREGAYEQYF.

This clonotype was seen ten or more times. The V gene is TRBV29-1, the J gene TRBJ2-6, with D hard to call. V was shortened by 6 bases and J by 0 bases, with 9 bases between the two germline ends. Germline CDR1 SQVTM, CDR2 ANQGSEA. This CDR3 region has 14 residues. The CDR3 nucleotides read TGCAGCGTCGGCGTGAGCTCTGGGGCCAACGTCCTGACTTTC. Translated: CSVGVSSGANVLTF. Variable domain in full (rest from reference TRBV29-1 and TRBJ2-6): SAVISQKPSRDICQRGTSLTIQCQVDSQVTMMFWYRQQPGQSLTLIATANQGSEATYESGFVIDKFPISRPNLTFSTLTVSNMSPEDSSIYLCSVGVSSGANVLTFGAGSRLTVL.

This clonotype has more than one count but fewer than ten. The V and J genes are TRBV20-1 and TRBJ2-1, with 8 bases lining up with TRBD2. The CDR3 totals 13 residues. The V segment lost 5 bases and the J segment 7 bases; nucleotides outside the gene matches: 7. The germline V gene has CDR1 DFQATT and CDR2 SNEGSKA (reference sequence). The CDR3 DNA reads as TGCAGTGCTGGCCTCGGGGGGGTGAATGAGCAGTTCTTC. Translating it yields CSAGLGGVNEQFF.

This clonotype was found many times. The chain recombines TRBV20-1 with TRBJ1-2; 9 bases align to TRBD1. The V gene end was trimmed by 5 bases and the J gene end by 4 bases; junction bases not matched to a gene: 11. This CDR3 has 15 amino acids. Per germline, CDR1 DFQATT and CDR2 SNEGSKA (reference sequence). This chain's CDR3 is CSAPDIPQGAYGYTF. The CDR3 coding sequence is TGCAGTGCTCCCGATATTCCACAGGGGGCCTATGGCTACACCTTC.

Concerning this clonotype itself: The junction departs from germline at one end; a sequencing error may be responsible. This chain connects TRBV20-1 to TRBJ2-3; TRBD1 matches at 7 bases. The CDR3 is 13 amino acids. The germline CDR1 and CDR2 sequences are DFQATT and SNEGSKA (reference sequence). CDR3 nucleotides: TGCAGTGCGAGAGACACACAGGGGAATACGCAGTATTTT. It translates to CSARDTQGNTQYF.

There are many counts of this clonotype. The chain employs TRBV29-1 and TRBJ1-1; possibly TRBD1 for D (6 bases). V was clipped by 3 bases and J by 10 bases, with 15 bases between them. The CDR3 covers 12 residues. CDR1 and CDR2 from the germline V gene are SQVTM and ANQGSEA. The CDR3 region is CSVEAGAQGAFF. The CDR3 DNA sequence: TGCAGCGTTGAGGCGGGGGCCCAGGGAGCTTTCTTT. Looking up the rest from reference TRBV29-1 and TRBJ1-1 gives the full variable domain: SAVISQKPSRDICQRGTSLTIQCQVDSQVTMMFWYRQQPGQSLTLIATANQGSEATYESGFVIDKFPISRPNLTFSTLTVSNMSPEDSSIYLCSVEAGAQGAFFGQGTRLTVV.

This clonotype was seen repeatedly, ten times or more. The chain links TRBV21-1 to TRBJ2-7. TRBV21-1 is marked as a pseudogene. This CDR3 contains 13 residues. DNA of the CDR3: TGTGCCAGCAGCAATTCGACCGCCTACGAGCAGTACTTC. Protein: CASSNSTAYEQYF.

This clonotype was seen only a few times. This chain connects TRBV15 to TRBJ1-2; tentative D call: TRBD1 (6 bases). This CDR3 has 15 residues. Trimming cost V 5 bases and J 12 bases, with 25 bases left between them. Germline V gives CDR1 LNHNV, CDR2 YYDKDF (reference sequence). As DNA, the CDR3 is TGTGCCACCAGCTTGCAAGGAGGGGGGCTTGAAGGTCACACCTTC. The encoded protein is CATSLQGGGLEGHTF.